The clone carrying this T cell receptor (beta chain) came up once. CDR1 and CDR2 from the germline V gene are SNHLY and FYNNEI. CDR3 length: 14 residues. The V segment lost 7 bases and the J segment 5 bases; nucleotides outside the gene matches: 7. The sample comes from a study of T cell changes during pregnancy in multiple sclerosis. The data were produced by immunoSEQ multiplex PCR, yet TCRdb's version contains in-frame clones alone and is incomplete. The table has more than 15,000 clones, about 83% seen once. V gene TRBV2 combines with J gene TRBJ2-2; 7 positions agree with TRBD2. This material consisted of CD8+ T cells from peripheral blood mononuclear cells, taken after pregnancy. The clonotype was recovered from a female donor in good health, enrolled as a control in a pregnancy study. In nucleotides, the CDR3 is TGTGCCAGCACTAGCGGTCTGGATACCGGGGAGCTGTTTTTT. This gives the protein CASTSGLDTGELFF.